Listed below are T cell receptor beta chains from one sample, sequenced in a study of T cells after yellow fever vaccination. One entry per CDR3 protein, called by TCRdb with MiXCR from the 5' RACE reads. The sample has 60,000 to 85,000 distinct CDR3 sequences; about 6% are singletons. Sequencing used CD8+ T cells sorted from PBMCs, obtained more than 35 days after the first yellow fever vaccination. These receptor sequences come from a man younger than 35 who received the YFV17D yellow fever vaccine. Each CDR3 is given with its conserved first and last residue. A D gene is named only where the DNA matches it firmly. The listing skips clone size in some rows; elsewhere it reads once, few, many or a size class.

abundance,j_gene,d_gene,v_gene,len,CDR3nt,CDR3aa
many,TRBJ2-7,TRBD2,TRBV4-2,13,TGTGCCAGCAGCCGCGGGGGGTCCTACGAGCAGTACTTC,CASSRGGSYEQYF
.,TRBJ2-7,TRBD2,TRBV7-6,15,TGTGCCAGCAGCTACGGACTAGCGGGGGTGTACGAGCAGTACTTC,CASSYGLAGVYEQYF
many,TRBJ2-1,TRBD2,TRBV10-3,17,TGTGCCATCAGTGAGGGAGATGGGAGCCCGGGACTAGTTGAGCAGTTCTTC,CAISEGDGSPGLVEQFF
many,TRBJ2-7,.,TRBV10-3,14,TGTGCCATCAGTGAGCCCGGGAGACCCTACGAGCAGTACTTC,CAISEPGRPYEQYF
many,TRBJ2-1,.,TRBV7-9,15,TGTGCCAGCAGCTTAGTGTCCTTATCCTACAATGAGCAGTTCTTC,CASSLVSLSYNEQFF
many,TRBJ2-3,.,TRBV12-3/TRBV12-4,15,TGTGCCAGCAGCCCACCGGGCTTAGGGACAGATACGCAGTATTTT,CASSPPGLGTDTQYF
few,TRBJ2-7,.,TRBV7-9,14,TGTGCCAGCAGCGAAGACAAAAGCTATTACGAGCAGTACTTC,CASSEDKSYYEQYF
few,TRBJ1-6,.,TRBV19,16,TGTGCCTCCGCGGACCTCCTCAGCTCCTATAATTCACCCCTCCACTTT,CASADLLSSYNSPLHF
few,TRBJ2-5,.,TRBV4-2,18,TGTGCCAGCAGCCAAGATGACGTATCAACAGGCTGGGGAGAGACCCAGTACTTC,CASSQDDVSTGWGETQYF
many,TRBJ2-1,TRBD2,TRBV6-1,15,TGTGCCAGCAGTGAACAGGCGGGGGGGCCGAGTGAGCAGTTCTTC,CASSEQAGGPSEQFF
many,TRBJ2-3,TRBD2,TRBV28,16,TGTGCCAGCAGTTCAAGCGGGGGGGCCGGAACAGATACGCAGTATTTT,CASSSSGGAGTDTQYF
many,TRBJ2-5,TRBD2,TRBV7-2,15,TGTGCCAGCAGCATACCACTAGCGGGGGAGGAGACCCAGTACTTC,CASSIPLAGEETQYF
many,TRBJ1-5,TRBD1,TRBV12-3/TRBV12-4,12,TGTGCCAGCAAGACAGGGAATCAGCCCCAGCATTTT,CASKTGNQPQHF
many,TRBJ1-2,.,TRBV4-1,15,TGCGCCAGCAGCCAAGAAGGCCAGGTCCGCTATGGCTACACCTTC,CASSQEGQVRYGYTF
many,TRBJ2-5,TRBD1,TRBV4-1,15,TGCGCCACCTCCGCCATAGGACAGGGGGGAGAGACCCAGTACTTC,CATSAIGQGGETQYF
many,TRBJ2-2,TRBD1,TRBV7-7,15,TGTGCCAGCAGCTTAAAGACAGGGGTGACCGGGGAGCTGTTTTTT,CASSLKTGVTGELFF
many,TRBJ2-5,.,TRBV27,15,TGTGCCAGCAGTTTGGGGCAGGGCTTGTGGGAGACCCAGTACTTC,CASSLGQGLWETQYF
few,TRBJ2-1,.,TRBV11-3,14,TGTGCCAGCAGCCGGGGCGAGGGGCACAATGAGCAGTTCTTC,CASSRGEGHNEQFF
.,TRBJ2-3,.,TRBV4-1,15,TGCGCCAGCAGCCAAGCAAGGAGGGGGGGAGATACGCAGTATTTT,CASSQARRGGDTQYF
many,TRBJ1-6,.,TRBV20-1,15,TGCAGTGCTAGAGGACAGGCGTTCTATAATTCACCCCTCCACTTT,CSARGQAFYNSPLHF
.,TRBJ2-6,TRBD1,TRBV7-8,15,TGTGCCAGCAGTAGACAGGGCTCTGGGGCCAACGTCCTGACTTTC,CASSRQGSGANVLTF
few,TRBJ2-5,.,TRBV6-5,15,TGTGCCAGCAGTTACGGCAGGGGGAGGATGAAGACCCAGTACTTC,CASSYGRGRMKTQYF
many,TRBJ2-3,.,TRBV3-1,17,TGTGCCAGCAGCCAAGAAACCGGGACATTGGACACAGATACGCAGTATTTT,CASSQETGTLDTDTQYF
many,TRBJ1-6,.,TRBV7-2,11,TGTGCCAGCAGCTTACTCGTCACCCTCCACTTT,CASSLLVTLHF
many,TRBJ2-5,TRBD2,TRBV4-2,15,TGTGCCAGCAGCCTCGAGCGGGGGGTGTGGGAGACCCAGTACTTC,CASSLERGVWETQYF
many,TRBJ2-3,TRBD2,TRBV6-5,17,TGTGCCAGCAGCCCCCGCCTTGCGGGGGGATTTGAGCATACGCAGTATTTT,CASSPRLAGGFEHTQYF
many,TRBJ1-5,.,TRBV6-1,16,TGTGCCAGCAGGTTTTCTATCGGGGATAGCAATCAGCCCCAGCATTTT,CASRFSIGDSNQPQHF
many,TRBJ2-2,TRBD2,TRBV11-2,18,TGTGCCAGCAGCTCCCGACTAGCGGGGGGGCCGAACACCGGGGAGCTGTTTTTT,CASSSRLAGGPNTGELFF